This T cell receptor (beta chain) was profiled in a study of regulatory T cells in long-lasting Graves disease. TCR beta libraries were built with iRepertoire HTBI primers and Arm-PCR of CDR3 regions. TCRdb reprocessed the multiplex PCR reads via MiXCR and lists one record per CDR3 protein. The sample has roughly 360,000 distinct CDR3 sequences; 10% to 15% are singletons. This clonotype was seen more than once but under ten times. Time point noted: newly diagnosed GD, antithyroid drugs for less than 3 months. With RNA extracted from PBMCs as input, the TCR library was made. CDR1 is SEHNR, CDR2 FQNEAQ, per germline (reference sequence). The CDR3 has 17 residues. Trimming at V came to 1 base and at J to 4 bases, leaving 5 bases not matched to a gene. In addition, the sample was reused for a study of T cells in Graves' hyperthyroidism and ophthalmopathy. That study adds: The study left out patients who had uncontrolled infection, other autoimmune disease, pregnancy or lactation.

Material: peripheral blood mononuclear cells (PBMCs), obtained at new diagnosis, from a patient treated with antithyroid drugs. This chain links TRBV7-9 with TRBJ2-1, with 12 bases lining up with TRBD2. The source is a woman aged 18-30 years with Graves disease. CDR3 DNA: TGTGCCAGCAGCTTAGGGACTAGCGGGGTAGTTTACAATGAGCAGTTCTTC. Its protein product is CASSLGTSGVVYNEQFF.